This T cell receptor (beta chain) appears in the sequencing data of a study of T cells expressing NK-cell markers. Whole-study context: Most of the eight sequenced donors tested HCMV-seropositive; one tested seronegative. Study results and limitations: About six donors carried dominant NKG2C+ clonotypes that made up roughly 1.0-7.5% of their CD8+ T cells.

The CDR3 spans 14 residues. Germline CDR1 SGHTA, CDR2 FQGNSA. UMIs were included in TCR beta cDNA generated by 5'RACE template switching. TCRdb processed the 5' RACE reads again and assigns one entry to each CDR3 protein, with no DNA. This sample contains about 450,000 distinct CDR3 sequences. Of note for this clonotype: The antigen is unknown.

This sequence originates from a woman aged 18 to 75 in good health. The sequencing input was blood T cells: a sorted CD56 or NKG2C T cell subset, CD4+ or CD8+ T cells, or bulk PBMC T cells (not recorded which). V and J are TRBV7-2 and TRBJ2-7; there is no DNA to check the TCRdb D call of TRBD1. The CDR3 is CASSLDPGNYEQYF. Supplemented by reference TRBV7-2 and TRBJ2-7, the full variable domain reads GAGVSQSPSNKVTEKGKDVELRCDPISGHTALYWYRQSLGQGLEFLIYFQGNSAPDKSGLPSDRFSAERTGGSVSTLTIQRTQQEDSAVYLCASSLDPGNYEQYFGPGTRLTVT.